The entry that follows covers one T cell receptor beta chain sequence. What it binds is not known. This specimen comes from a study of CD8 T cells in Susac syndrome. Study-wide points: The study acknowledged a relatively small number of individuals in its TCR sequencing and HLA analysis.

TCR beta was sequenced from blood CD8+ and CD4+ T cells. It was negative isolation that provided the CD8+ and CD4+ T cells, whereas TEMRA cells were enriched by FACS. Random hexamers were used to reverse transcribe an amount of roughly 0.5 to 1 ug RNA. Multiplex PCR with immunoSEQ amplified the TCR beta CDR3 across 54 Vbeta and 13 Jbeta. TCRdb recomputed calls from the immunoSEQ multiplex PCR reads with MiXCR, one row per CDR3 protein. This table holds about 64,000 distinct CDR3 sequences, 85% to 95% found once. CDR1 SGDLS and CDR2 YYNGEE come from the germline V gene. V was pared by 0 bases and J by 4 bases, with 5 bases between. This CDR3 contains 12 residues.

This chain uses TRBV9 with TRBJ2-7; D remains unclear. The sample taken for sequencing was CD8+ T cells from PBMCs. The origin of this receptor is a human donor with multiple sclerosis. The CDR3 DNA reads TGTGCCAGCAGCGTAGACGAGTACGAGCAGTACTTC. It codes for CASSVDEYEQYF. Looking up the rest from reference TRBV9 and TRBJ2-7 gives the full variable domain: DSGVTQTPKHLITATGQRVTLRCSPRSGDLSVYWYQQSLDQGLQFLIQYYNGEERAKGNILERFSAQQFPDLHSELNLSSLELGDSALYFCASSVDEYEQYFGPGTRLTVT.